The T cell receptor beta chain under discussion was sequenced for a study of cytomegalovirus exposure and HLA in healthy donors. The CDR3 is 13 amino acids. Germline lookup yields CDR1 LNHDA and CDR2 SQIVND (reference sequence). The junction had 1 base not matched to a gene; V was cut back by 3 bases and J by 3 bases. General study findings and limits: Most subjects' HLA-A and HLA-B alleles were reportedly predicted from TCR beta sequences.

PCR used 60 Vbeta primers and 13 Jbeta primers. Profiled with immunoSEQ multiplex PCR; TCRdb holds only in-frame clones, not every one. The sample lists 150,000 to 200,000 clones; about four fifths were seen once. A remark on this clone: Its cognate antigen is unknown.

This TCR came from a man in his forties or fifties in good health and CMV-seronegative. The chain links TRBV19 to TRBJ1-1, with 7 bases fitting TRBD1. The sequenced material came from PBMCs. The CDR3 loop is CASSITGDTEAFF. Here the CDR3 DNA reads TGTGCCAGTAGTATCACAGGGGACACTGAAGCTTTCTTT.